This TCR beta chain was retrieved from a study of OX40 agonist ivuxolimab in advanced cancers. At the level of the study: Age averaged around 58 years (range about 20 to 80), and 82.7% were male. Study-level findings and limits: Certain nonresponding patients likewise had low normalized T-cell clonal expansion. Blood T cells, both CD4+ and CD8+, expanded clonally by week 6 at 0.1 to 3.0 mg/kg.

Worth noting for this clone: Its target is unknown.

This CDR3 has 16 residues. Trimming removed 2 bases from V and 5 bases from J; junction bases left unmatched: 6. Germline V gene data show CDR1 as SGHDN and CDR2 as FVKESK. The method was immunoSEQ multiplex PCR; TCRdb's version includes in-frame clones alone and lacks a portion of them. The repertoire has tens of thousands of clones, about four fifths of them found once; the top ten carry about 1.1%. The chain links TRBV14 to TRBJ2-2, with TRBD1 matching over 9 bases. The receptor was isolated from an adult with an advanced solid tumor such as melanoma, head and neck, liver or kidney cancer. Sample: CD4+ or CD8+ T cells sorted from blood, taken in a trial of the OX40 agonist ivuxolimab. The CDR3 nucleotides are TGTGCCAGCAGCCAAAGAACAGGGGGCTTTACCGGGGAGCTGTTTTTT. Its protein is CASSQRTGGFTGELFF.